These T cell receptor beta chains were read from a single sample in a study of cytomegalovirus exposure and HLA in healthy donors. TCRdb's copy holds only in-frame clones and misses some; the assay was immunoSEQ multiplex PCR. In the table there are tens of thousands of clones, about 96% of which are singletons. Sequenced sample: PBMCs. These receptors were obtained from a man aged 18 to 29 in good health and CMV-seronegative. CDR3s leave out the opening cysteine and the closing phenylalanine or tryptophan.

V gene,J gene,CDR3 protein
TRBV23-1,TRBJ1-6,ASSHQGQGLLH
TRBV2,TRBJ1-4,ASTEQGGEKLF
TRBV29-1,TRBJ2-7,SVERSGPPYEQY
TRBV7-8,TRBJ1-1,ASSLVATVGVNTEAF
TRBV9,TRBJ1-2,ASSRDSNNYGYT
TRBV6-1,TRBJ2-7,ASSDRVGEGRH
TRBV5-4,TRBJ2-3,ASSLVSGSRDTQY
TRBV10-1,TRBJ2-5,ASSEGARETQY
TRBV4-2,TRBJ2-3,ASSQEGGQPYTDTQY
TRBV2,TRBJ1-1,ASLDSMNTEAF
TRBV19,TRBJ2-1,ASSIDRDTEQF
TRBV6-5,TRBJ1-5,AALQGYNQPQH
TRBV11-3,TRBJ2-2,ASSPGTGGSSGELF
TRBV2,TRBJ1-4,ASSDRGLDEKLF
TRBV6-5,TRBJ1-2,ASSYSRQGGGYT
TRBV7-9,TRBJ1-1,ASSLGRTGGDTEAF
TRBV29-1,TRBJ2-1,SVEWRGQVTYNEQF
TRBV4-2,TRBJ2-7,ASSQGRRTGGSYEQY
TRBV9,TRBJ2-3,ASSIHLLADTQY
TRBV29-1,TRBJ1-1,SVAQGLNTEAF
TRBV10-3,TRBJ1-2,AISPGQGKYGYT
TRBV7-3,TRBJ2-3,ASSLKGRGSLTDTQY
TRBV11-2,TRBJ2-2,ASSLRRGTGELF
TRBV28,TRBJ2-4,ASSRGGLLAKNIQY
TRBV20-1,TRBJ2-7,SARDTYEQY
TRBV6-1,TRBJ2-3,ASSEGATYYADTQY
TRBV6-6,TRBJ2-7,ASSSLSYEQY
TRBV5-6,TRBJ2-1,ASSPFRQGIHNEQF
TRBV13,TRBJ2-1,ASSPGLAGGLLYNEQF
TRBV5-5,TRBJ2-7,ASSLASIAGGSYEQY
TRBV7-3,TRBJ2-1,ASSLRGLAGGSSYNEQF
TRBV5-1,TRBJ2-2,ASTATSENTGELF
TRBV1,TRBJ2-3,TSSQDWGLAGGADTQY
TRBV7-3,TRBJ2-3,ASSLTSGRPRDTQY
TRBV5-1,TRBJ2-7,ASSLRQGLNEQY
TRBV6-5,TRBJ1-2,ASSYSEKGPSGYT
TRBV28,TRBJ2-5,ASRGYSGALETQY
TRBV11-1,TRBJ1-4,ASSATGLPNEKLF
TRBV11-3,TRBJ1-2,ASSQGTGDRYGYT
TRBV27,TRBJ2-7,ARGTYGGDAYEQY
TRBV6-4,TRBJ2-3,ASSDSSGGTDTQY
TRBV28,TRBJ2-7,ASTPPGSYEQY